The next 22 T cell receptor beta chains were all read from a single sample in a study of Tregs in tolerant kidney transplant recipients. Measured with immunoSEQ multiplex PCR; TCRdb has only the in-frame clones, and not every one. Among 68,000 or so clones listed, roughly 84% were seen once. Sequencing was done on a sample of CD4+ T cells from blood. The source of these receptors is a human donor in good health.

The rearrangement joins TRBV27 to TRBJ1-2, with no clear D. The V end was cut by 3 bases, the J end by 2 bases, with 16 bases between. Germline V gene lookup returns CDR1 MNHEY and CDR2 SMNVEV (reference sequence). There are 16 residues in the CDR3. The CDR3 sequence is CASSFAGAGYNYGYTF. The CDR3 DNA reads TGTGCCAGCAGTTTCGCGGGAGCCGGTTACAACTATGGCTACACCTTC.

The chain links TRBV4-3 to TRBJ2-2; the D gene could be TRBD1 or TRBD2 (6 bases each). CDR3 length equals 17 residues. Germline V gene data show CDR1 as LGHNA and CDR2 as YSLEER. Trimming shortened V by 0 bases and J by 5 bases, and 16 bases separated the two germline ends. CDR3 sequence: CASSQDLGGLTTGELFF. DNA for the CDR3: TGCGCCAGCAGCCAAGATTTGGGGGGCCTAACTACCGGGGAGCTGTTTTTT.

J is TRBJ2-4 and V is TRBV7-2, with 11 bases that match TRBD2. The V gene's germline CDR1 is SGHTA and CDR2 FQGNSA. This CDR3 spans 17 amino acids. Trimming removed 6 bases from V and 0 bases from J; junction bases left unmatched: 7. CDR3 nucleotide sequence: TGTGCCAGCAGTATTACTAGCGGGAGCTTAGCCAAAAACATTCAGTACTTC. It is translated as CASSITSGSLAKNIQYF.

This clone has a handful of counts. The chain has TRBV5-1 and TRBJ1-1, with D unresolved. The V and J ends lost 2 bases and 2 bases respectively, with 7 bases between them. The CDR3 is 13 residues long. CDR1 is SGHRS, CDR2 YFSETQ, per germline. The CDR3 bases are TGCGCCAGCAGCTTCGCAGCTAACACTGAAGCTTTCTTT. This sequence encodes CASSFAANTEAFF.

The V gene is TRBV7-2, the J gene TRBJ2-3, with TRBD2 matching over 7 bases. Germline lookup yields CDR1 SGHTA and CDR2 FQGNSA. Trimming took 3 bases from V and 8 from J; bases not matched to a gene: 8. CDR3 length: 14 residues. CDR3 nucleotide sequence: TGTGCCAGCAGCTTGGGAGGGCCCCAGGGTACGCAGTATTTT. This sequence encodes CASSLGGPQGTQYF.

The chain uses TRBV10-3 and TRBJ2-1, with 8 bases lining up with TRBD1. V shed 1 base and J 7 bases; nucleotides not matched to a gene: 9. From germline, CDR1 is ENHRY and CDR2 SYGVKD. The CDR3 covers 16 residues. CDR3 coding DNA: TGTGCCATCAGTGAGTTGACAGGGGCCAGGTGGAATGAGCAGTTCTTC. Residues: CAISELTGARWNEQFF.

The chain combines TRBV29-1 with TRBJ1-1; D remains unclear. CDR3 length: 11 amino acids. Trimming shortened V by 5 bases and J by 1 base, and 5 bases separated the two germline ends. The germline V gene has CDR1 SQVTM and CDR2 ANQGSEA. CDR3 nucleotide sequence: TGCAGCGTTTACGGGAACACTGAAGCTTTCTTT. Protein: CSVYGNTEAFF.

The rearrangement links TRBV27 to TRBJ1-5; the D gene is possibly TRBD1 (6 bases). The CDR3 runs to 15 residues. V was shortened by 0 bases and J by 7 bases, with 13 bases between the two germline ends. CDR1 is MNHEY and CDR2 is SMNVEV in the germline V gene (reference sequence). Here the CDR3 reads CASSLSGQGPQPQHF. CDR3 coding DNA: TGTGCCAGCAGTTTATCGGGGCAGGGGCCCCAGCCCCAGCATTTT.

The chain employs TRBV30 and TRBJ2-7; D call uncertain. V lost 0 bases, J lost 12 bases, and 15 bases lay in between. The CDR3 is made up of 12 amino acids. CDR1 and CDR2 (germline): GTSNPN, SVGIG (reference sequence). CDR3 in DNA: TGTGCCTGGAGTGTACTCTCGACCTCCTCGTACTTC. Translation: CAWSVLSTSSYF. The variable domain in full, completed from reference TRBV30 and TRBJ2-7, reads SQTIHQWPATLVQPVGSPLSLECTVEGTSNPNLYWYRQAAGRGLQLLFYSVGIGQISSEVPQNLSASRPQDRQFILSSKKLLLSDSGFYLCAWSVLSTSSYFGPGTRLTVT.

CDR3 residues: CASSYYYSGGNYGYTF. CDR3 sequence (DNA): TGTGCCAGCAGTTACTACTATTCGGGGGGTAACTATGGCTACACCTTC. This rearrangement joins TRBV6-5 to TRBJ1-2, with a tentative D call TRBD1 (5 bases). V was trimmed by 1 base and J by 1 base, leaving 13 bases between them. CDR1 is MNHEY, CDR2 SVGAGI, per germline. CDR3 length equals 16 residues.

The chain combines TRBV7-2 with TRBJ1-3; 7 bases are shared with TRBD1. This CDR3 has 16 amino acids. Losses at the gene ends were 0 bases for V and 1 base for J; bases not matched to a gene: 3. The germline V gene has CDR1 SGHTA and CDR2 FQGNSA. The CDR3 nucleotides read TGTGCCAGCAGCTTAGCGCGGGACAGTTCTGGAAACACCATATATTTT. Protein product: CASSLARDSSGNTIYF.

The chain employs TRBV10-3 and TRBJ2-7, with D possibly being TRBD1 or TRBD2 (6 bases each). Trimming took off 9 bases at V and 6 bases at J, with 18 bases between the two ends. The CDR3 loop spans 13 amino acids. Looked up from germline, CDR1 is ENHRY and CDR2 is SYGVKD. The CDR3 spells CAINLERGAEQYF. The CDR3 DNA sequence: TGTGCCATTAACTTGGAGAGGGGGGCCGAGCAGTACTTC.

CDR3: CASSVAPNPDYEQYF. CDR3 sequence (DNA): TGTGCCAGCAGCGTAGCGCCGAACCCCGACTACGAGCAGTACTTC. This chain uses TRBV9 with TRBJ2-7; D gene uncertain. The V gene lost 0 bases and the J gene lost 3 bases, with 13 bases spanning the gap. Germline V gives CDR1 SGDLS, CDR2 YYNGEE. The CDR3 covers 15 residues. The entire variable domain, with the rest obtained from reference TRBV9 and TRBJ2-7, is as follows: DSGVTQTPKHLITATGQRVTLRCSPRSGDLSVYWYQQSLDQGLQFLIQYYNGEERAKGNILERFSAQQFPDLHSELNLSSLELGDSALYFCASSVAPNPDYEQYFGPGTRLTVT.

By share, this clone ranks as medium-sized. The V call is TRBV19, the J call TRBJ2-2; perhaps TRBD1 as D (6 bases). Germline CDR1 reads LNHDA; CDR2 reads SQIVND (reference sequence). This CDR3 is 13 amino acids long. The V and J ends lost 6 bases and 6 bases respectively, with 11 bases between them. CDR3 amino acids: CASRTQGAGELFF. For the CDR3, the DNA is TGTGCCAGTAGGACACAGGGAGCCGGGGAGCTGTTTTTT.

This clone was seen only a few times. This sequence joins TRBV19 and TRBJ1-5; a weak D match, TRBD1 (5 bases). The CDR3 contains 14 residues. Trimming cost V 10 bases and J 3 bases, with 16 bases left between them. In germline, CDR1 is LNHDA, CDR2 SQIVND (reference sequence). The CDR3 sequence: CATDTGGYNQPQHF. Here the CDR3 DNA reads TGTGCCACCGATACCGGGGGATACAATCAGCCCCAGCATTTT.

The chain uses TRBV6-5 and TRBJ1-1, with D uncertain. Germline lookup yields CDR1 MNHEY and CDR2 SVGAGI. This CDR3 is built from 14 residues. Trimming left V 7 bases short and J 1 base short, with 13 bases between. CDR3 loop: CASILYVGNTEAFF. CDR3 nucleotide sequence: TGTGCCAGCATTCTCTACGTAGGGAACACTGAAGCTTTCTTT.

This chain joins TRBV5-1 and TRBJ1-1; D is ambiguous. The CDR3 consists of 15 residues. Trimming pared 2 bases from V and 7 bases from J, leaving 18 bases between. CDR1 SGHRS and CDR2 YFSETQ come from the germline V gene. CDR3 loop: CASSLGSKGEVEAFF. The CDR3 coding sequence is TGCGCCAGCAGCTTAGGGTCCAAGGGAGAGGTTGAAGCTTTCTTT.

This chain links TRBV11-2 with TRBJ2-7; no firm D call. Looked up from germline, CDR1 is SGHAT and CDR2 is FQNNGV. Trimming removed 3 bases from V and 2 bases from J, with 14 bases in between. CDR3 length: 15 residues. The CDR3 here is CASSFLPSRAYEQYF. The CDR3 bases are TGTGCCAGCAGCTTCCTACCTTCTAGGGCCTACGAGCAGTACTTC.

The V call is TRBV6-1, the J call TRBJ2-7; 9 nucleotides match TRBD2. This CDR3 is 13 amino acids long. Per the germline V gene, CDR1 is MNHNS and CDR2 is SASEGT. Trimming removed 9 bases from V and 7 bases from J; junction bases left unmatched: 10. CDR3 sequence (DNA): TGTGCCAGTGAACCGGGACTAGCTGGAGAGCAGTACTTC. Amino acids: CASEPGLAGEQYF.

The gene calls are TRBV5-8 and TRBJ2-2, with 11 bases matching TRBD2. Trimming took 4 bases from V and 4 from J; bases not matched to a gene: 9. The CDR3 contains 17 residues. Per germline, CDR1 SGHTS and CDR2 YDEGEE. The CDR3 loop is CASSHLAGGRGTGELFF. The CDR3, as DNA: TGTGCCAGCAGCCACCTAGCGGGAGGAAGGGGCACCGGGGAGCTGTTTTTT.

Within the sample, this clone is medium-sized (0.01 to 0.1%). The chain uses TRBV28 and TRBJ1-1; D unresolved. Germline V gives CDR1 MDHEN, CDR2 SYDVKM. The V and J ends lost 7 bases and 0 bases respectively, with 12 bases between them. The CDR3 runs to 14 residues. Written as DNA, the CDR3 is TGTGCCAGCACCCTAGGGTCCGTGAACACTGAAGCTTTCTTT. Encoded protein: CASTLGSVNTEAFF.

This clone was observed a few times. The sample contains more than one DNA sequence encoding this CDR3. V is TRBV7-9 and J is TRBJ2-1; D is perhaps TRBD2 (5 bases). Trimming cost V 6 bases and J 6 bases, with 9 bases left between them. The CDR3 is 12 residues long. Germline CDR1 and CDR2: SEHNR and FQNEAQ (reference sequence). The CDR3 region is CASSLRGNEQFF. The DNA for the CDR3 is TGTGCCAGCAGTCTCCGGGGCAATGAGCAGTTCTTC.